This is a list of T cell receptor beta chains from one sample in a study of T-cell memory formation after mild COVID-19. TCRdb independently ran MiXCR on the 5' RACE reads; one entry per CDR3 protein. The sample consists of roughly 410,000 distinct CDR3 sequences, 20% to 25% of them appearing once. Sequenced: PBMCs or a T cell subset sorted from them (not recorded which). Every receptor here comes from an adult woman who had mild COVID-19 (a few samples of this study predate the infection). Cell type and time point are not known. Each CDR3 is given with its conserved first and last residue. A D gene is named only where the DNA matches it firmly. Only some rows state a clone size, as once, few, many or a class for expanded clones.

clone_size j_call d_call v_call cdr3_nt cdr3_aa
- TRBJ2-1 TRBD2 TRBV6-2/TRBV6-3 TGTGCCAGCAGCTCCGACAGTTTAGCGGGCTGGGATGAGCAGTTCTTC CASSSDSLAGWDEQFF
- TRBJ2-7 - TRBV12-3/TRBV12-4 TGTGCCAGCAGCTCCCGCCCCCACGAGCAGTACTTC CASSSRPHEQYF
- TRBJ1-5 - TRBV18 TGTGCCAGCTCTTTTGGGGTTAGCAATCAGCCCCAGCATTTT CASSFGVSNQPQHF
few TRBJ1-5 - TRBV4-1 TGCGCCAGCAGCCAAGATACCGGACAGCCTAGCGGGCGGCCCCAGCATTTT CASSQDTGQPSGRPQHF
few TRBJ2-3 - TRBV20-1 TGCAGTGCTAGCGGGGGACACACAGATACGCAGTATTTT CSASGGHTDTQYF
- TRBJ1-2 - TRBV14 TGTGCCAGCAGCCAACGATCGAGGGGAGTCAATGGCTACACCTTC CASSQRSRGVNGYTF
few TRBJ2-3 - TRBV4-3 TGCGCCAGCAGCCAAGATAGGACGGGGGTTGTGCCCAGAGATACGCAGTATTTT CASSQDRTGVVPRDTQYF
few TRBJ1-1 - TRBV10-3 TGTGCCACTGGACAGACGAACACTGAAGCTTTCTTT CATGQTNTEAFF
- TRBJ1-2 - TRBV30 TGTGCCTGGAACCGTGTGGGCAGGTTCTATGGCTACACCTTC CAWNRVGRFYGYTF
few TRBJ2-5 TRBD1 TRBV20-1 TGCAGTGCAGACAGGGGGCAGGGGACCCAGTACTTC CSADRGQGTQYF
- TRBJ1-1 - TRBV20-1 TGCAGTGCTAGAGGCGGGAACACTGAAGCTTTCTTT CSARGGNTEAFF
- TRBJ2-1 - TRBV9 TGTGCCAGCAGCCCCACAGTTAGCCCGGGGCACAATGAGCAGTTCTTC CASSPTVSPGHNEQFF
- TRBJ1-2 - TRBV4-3 TGCGCCAGCAGCCAAGAACCTCCGTATGGGACCCTGGGGAACTATGGCTACACCTTC CASSQEPPYGTLGNYGYTF
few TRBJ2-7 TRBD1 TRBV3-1 TGTGCCAGCAGTGAGCCCGGACAGGGAGCCGAGCAGTACTTC CASSEPGQGAEQYF
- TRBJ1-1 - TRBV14 TGTGCCAGCAGCCAAGCCGCCCGAGTTGGAAAATTCTTT CASSQAARVGKFF
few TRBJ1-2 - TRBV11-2 TGTGCCAGCAGCTTGGGGACACCCACCTCGAACTATGGCTACACCTTC CASSLGTPTSNYGYTF
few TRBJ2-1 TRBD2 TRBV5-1 TGCGCCAGCAGCTTGGGGATTAGCGGGGGAAAAACATACAATGAGCAGTTCTTC CASSLGISGGKTYNEQFF
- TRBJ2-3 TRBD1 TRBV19 TGTGCCAGTAGTATGTACCGGGACAGGGGGCGTTCAGATACGCAGTATTTT CASSMYRDRGRSDTQYF
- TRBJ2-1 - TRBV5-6 TGTGCCAGCAGCTTGGGGGCTACCTCACGGGGCAATGAGCAGTTCTTC CASSLGATSRGNEQFF
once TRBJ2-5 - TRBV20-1 TGCAGTGCTAGGAAGGGCGGACACCCAGAGACCCAGTACTTC CSARKGGHPETQYF
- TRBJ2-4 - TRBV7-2 TGTGCCAGCAGCTTAGCGGAACTTAGGCTAGCCAAAAACATTCAGTACTTC CASSLAELRLAKNIQYF
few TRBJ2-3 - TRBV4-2 TGTGCCAGCAGCCAAAGAAGATACACAGATACGCAGTATTTT CASSQRRYTDTQYF
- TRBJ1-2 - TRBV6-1 TGTGCCAGCAGCAAGTTTCGGGGCGATTACTATGGCTACACCTTC CASSKFRGDYYGYTF
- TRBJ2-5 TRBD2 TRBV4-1 TGCGCCAGCAGCCAAGATCTATCGGGAGGGCCTCGGGAGACCCAGTACTTC CASSQDLSGGPRETQYF
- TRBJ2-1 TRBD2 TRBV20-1 TGCAGTGCACGGACTAGCGGGCCGTCCTACAATGAGCAGTTCTTC CSARTSGPSYNEQFF
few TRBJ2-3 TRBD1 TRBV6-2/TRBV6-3 TGTGCCAGCAGCCCAGCAAGGAGGACAGGGCGTTCTACCGGCACGCAGTATTTT CASSPARRTGRSTGTQYF
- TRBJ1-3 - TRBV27 TGTGCCAGCAGTCCCGGGTACTCTGGAAACACCATATATTTT CASSPGYSGNTIYF
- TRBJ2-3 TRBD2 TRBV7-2 TGTGCCAGCAGCCCAAAGCGGGAGTCAGATACGCAGTATTTT CASSPKRESDTQYF